The entry below gives a single T cell receptor (beta chain) sequence along with its context. Antigen: not known. Study-wide points: Tumor memory CD4+ T cell TCR gene usage clustered with blood and lymph node memory CD4+ cells and lymph node naive CD4+ cells. Tumor Treg TCRs overlapped most with tumor naive CD4+ cells.

After constant-region reverse-primer amplification, full-length variable regions underwent semi-nested PCR with Nested Universal Primer A. TCRdb ran MiXCR on the 5' RACE reads and lists one entry per CDR3 protein. The table lists around 10,000 distinct CDR3 sequences, around a quarter of them singletons. Tregs were sorted as CD4+CD25+CD127-/low cells. Germline lookup yields CDR1 LGHDT and CDR2 YNNKEL (reference sequence). The CDR3 length is 14 residues. Unmatched junction bases numbered 7, after V lost 6 bases and J lost 7 bases. The TCR comes from a female donor with breast cancer. Sequencing input: Tregs sorted from a lymph node. V is TRBV3-1 and J is TRBJ1-2, with 11 bases lining up with TRBD1. CDR3 nucleotide sequence: TGTGCCAGCAGTCTTGGACAGGGGGCTAGTGGCTACACCTTC. It codes for CASSLGQGASGYTF.